This T cell receptor beta chain was sequenced in a study of memory CD4+ T cells and cytomegalovirus serostatus. Study outcomes and limitations: Each of 65 to 70 CMV-associated TCRbeta sequences occurred in one to five individuals.

The assay was immunoSEQ multiplex PCR, and TCRdb's table has in-frame clones only and misses some. The repertoire has more than 45,000 clones, approximately 80% of them found once; the top ten carry less than 0.6%. Single viable CD3+CD4+CD8-CD45RO+ cells were sorted as the memory CD4+ T cells. Note on this clone: The antigen remains unidentified.

Trimming removed 0 bases at V and 4 bases at J, with 9 bases between. The germline V gene has CDR1 GTSNPN and CDR2 SVGIG (reference sequence). This CDR3 comprises 13 residues. The chain is built from TRBV30 and TRBJ1-1; D gene ambiguous. The TCR was taken from an adult in good health and CMV-seronegative. The sequencing sample was made of memory CD4+ T cells from blood. CDR3 bases: TGTGCCTGGAGTGTACACGGAACCACTGAAGCTTTCTTT. It encodes CAWSVHGTTEAFF.